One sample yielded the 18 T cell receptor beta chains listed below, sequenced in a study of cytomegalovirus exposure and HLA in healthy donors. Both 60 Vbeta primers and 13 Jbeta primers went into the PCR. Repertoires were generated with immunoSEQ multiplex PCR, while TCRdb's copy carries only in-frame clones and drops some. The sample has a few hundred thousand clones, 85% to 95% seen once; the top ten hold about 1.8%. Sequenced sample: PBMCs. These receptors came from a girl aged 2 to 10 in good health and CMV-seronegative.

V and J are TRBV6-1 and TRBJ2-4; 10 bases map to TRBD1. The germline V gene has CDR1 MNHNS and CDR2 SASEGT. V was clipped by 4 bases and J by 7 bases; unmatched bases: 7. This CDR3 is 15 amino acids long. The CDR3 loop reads CASSGQGAVRNIQYF. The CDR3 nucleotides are TGTGCCAGCAGTGGACAGGGGGCAGTTAGGAACATTCAGTACTTC.

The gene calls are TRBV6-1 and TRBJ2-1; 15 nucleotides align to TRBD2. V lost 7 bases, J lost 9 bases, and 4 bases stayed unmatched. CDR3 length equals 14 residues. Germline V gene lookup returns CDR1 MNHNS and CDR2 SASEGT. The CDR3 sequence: CASNGLAGGSEQFF. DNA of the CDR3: TGTGCCAGCAACGGACTAGCGGGAGGGAGTGAGCAGTTCTTC.

CDR3 nucleotides: TGTGCCAGCAGTTACGGTTCAGGGACCTACGAGCAGTACTTC. Its translation is CASSYGSGTYEQYF. The chain employs TRBV6-6 and TRBJ2-7, with a possible D match to TRBD1 (5 bases). The CDR3 covers 14 residues. V gave up 2 bases and J gave up 2 bases, with 10 bases separating them. Germline V gene data show CDR1 as MNHNY and CDR2 as SVGAGI (reference sequence).

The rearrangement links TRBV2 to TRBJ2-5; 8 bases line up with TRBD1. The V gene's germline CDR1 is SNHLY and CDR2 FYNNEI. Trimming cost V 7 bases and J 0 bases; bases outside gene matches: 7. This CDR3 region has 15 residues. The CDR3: CASNPTGAHQETQYF. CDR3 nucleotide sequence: TGTGCCAGCAATCCGACAGGGGCCCACCAAGAGACCCAGTACTTC.

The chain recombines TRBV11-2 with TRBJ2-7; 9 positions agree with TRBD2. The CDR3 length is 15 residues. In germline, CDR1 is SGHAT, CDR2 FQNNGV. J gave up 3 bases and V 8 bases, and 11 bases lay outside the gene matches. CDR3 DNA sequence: TGTGCCAGCGGTCTAAGCGGGGGGCCGATCTACGAGCAGTACTTC. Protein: CASGLSGGPIYEQYF.

In DNA form, the CDR3 reads TGTGCCAGCAGCCCGCGGGCTTTCTACGAGCAGTACTTC. This sequence encodes CASSPRAFYEQYF. The chain recombines TRBV7-8 with TRBJ2-7; weak D call: TRBD2 (5 bases). The CDR3 consists of 13 residues. Trimming took 5 bases from V and 3 from J, leaving 11 bases between them. Germline CDR1 and CDR2: SGHVS and FQNEAQ.

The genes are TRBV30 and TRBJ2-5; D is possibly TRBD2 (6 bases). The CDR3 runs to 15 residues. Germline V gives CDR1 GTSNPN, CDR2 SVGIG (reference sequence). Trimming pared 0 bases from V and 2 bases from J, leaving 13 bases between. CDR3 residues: CAWSVLVAEQETQYF. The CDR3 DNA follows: TGTGCCTGGAGTGTATTGGTAGCGGAGCAAGAGACCCAGTACTTC.

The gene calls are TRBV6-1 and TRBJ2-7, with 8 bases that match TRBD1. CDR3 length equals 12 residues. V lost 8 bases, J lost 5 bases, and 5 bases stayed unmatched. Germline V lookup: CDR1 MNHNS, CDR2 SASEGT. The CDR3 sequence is CASLDRANEQYF. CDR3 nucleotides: TGTGCCAGCCTGGACAGGGCAAACGAGCAGTACTTC.

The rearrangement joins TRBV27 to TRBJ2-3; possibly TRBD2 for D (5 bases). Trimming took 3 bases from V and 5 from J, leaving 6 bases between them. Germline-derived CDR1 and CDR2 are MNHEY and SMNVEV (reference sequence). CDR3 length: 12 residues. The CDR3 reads CASSFSGDTQYF. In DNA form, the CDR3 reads TGTGCCAGCAGTTTCAGCGGAGATACGCAGTATTTT.

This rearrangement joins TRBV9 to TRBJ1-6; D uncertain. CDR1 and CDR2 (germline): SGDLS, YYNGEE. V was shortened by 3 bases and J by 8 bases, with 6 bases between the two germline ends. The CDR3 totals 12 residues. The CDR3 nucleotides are TGTGCCAGCAGCGCTATGGATTCACCCCTCCACTTT. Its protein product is CASSAMDSPLHF.

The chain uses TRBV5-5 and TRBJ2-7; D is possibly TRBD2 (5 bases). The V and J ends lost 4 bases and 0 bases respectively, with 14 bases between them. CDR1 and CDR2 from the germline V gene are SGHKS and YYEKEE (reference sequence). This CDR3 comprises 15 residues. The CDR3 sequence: CASSLGLISSYEQYF. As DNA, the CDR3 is TGTGCCAGCAGCCTCGGACTTATCTCCTCCTACGAGCAGTACTTC.

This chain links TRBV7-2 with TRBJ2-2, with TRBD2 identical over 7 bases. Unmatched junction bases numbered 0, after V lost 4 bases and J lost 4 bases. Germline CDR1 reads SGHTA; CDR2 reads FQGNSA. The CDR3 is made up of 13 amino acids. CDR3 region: CASSWTSTGELFF. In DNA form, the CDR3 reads TGTGCCAGCAGCTGGACTAGCACCGGGGAGCTGTTTTTT.

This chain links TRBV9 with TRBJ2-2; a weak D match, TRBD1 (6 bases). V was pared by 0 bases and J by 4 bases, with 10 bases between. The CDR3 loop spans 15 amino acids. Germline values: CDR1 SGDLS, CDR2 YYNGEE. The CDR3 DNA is TGTGCCAGCAGCGTAGGACAGGAGAGCACCGGGGAGCTGTTTTTT. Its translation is CASSVGQESTGELFF.

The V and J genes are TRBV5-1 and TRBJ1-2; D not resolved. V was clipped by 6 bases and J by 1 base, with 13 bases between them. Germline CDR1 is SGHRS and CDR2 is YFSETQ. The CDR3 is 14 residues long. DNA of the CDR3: TGCGCCAGCAACTTCGGCGGTAATAACTATGGCTACACCTTC. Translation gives CASNFGGNNYGYTF.

The CDR3 loop is CASRGLAHYEQYF. CDR3 DNA: TGTGCCAGCAGGGGACTAGCGCACTACGAGCAGTACTTC. The V gene is TRBV2, the J gene TRBJ2-7, with TRBD2 identical over 10 bases. Germline V CDR1 and CDR2: SNHLY, FYNNEI. CDR3 length: 13 amino acids. Trimming at V came to 6 bases and at J to 3 bases, leaving 2 bases not matched to a gene. The whole variable domain, remainder taken from reference TRBV2 and TRBJ2-7, is EPEVTQTPSHQVTQMGQEVILRCVPISNHLYFYWYRQILGQKVEFLVSFYNNEISEKSEIFDDQFSVERPDGSNFTLKIRSTKLEDSAMYFCASRGLAHYEQYFGPGTRLTVT.

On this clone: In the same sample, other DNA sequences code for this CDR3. This CDR3 reads CASSDRGDSNQPQHF. The DNA for the CDR3 is TGTGCCAGCAGTGACAGGGGGGATAGCAATCAGCCCCAGCATTTT. V gene TRBV2 combines with J gene TRBJ1-5, with 7 bases that match TRBD1. In germline, CDR1 is SNHLY, CDR2 FYNNEI. CDR3 length equals 15 residues. V lost 3 bases, J lost 0 bases, and 2 bases stayed unmatched.

The CDR3 loop is CAWSVLVQGAGGYTF. The CDR3 region has the DNA TGTGCCTGGAGTGTACTTGTGCAGGGGGCAGGTGGCTACACCTTC. The V and J genes are TRBV30 and TRBJ1-2; 8 bases map to TRBD1. V shed 0 bases and J 7 bases; nucleotides not matched to a gene: 10. CDR1 and CDR2 (germline): GTSNPN, SVGIG (reference sequence). CDR3 size: 15 residues.

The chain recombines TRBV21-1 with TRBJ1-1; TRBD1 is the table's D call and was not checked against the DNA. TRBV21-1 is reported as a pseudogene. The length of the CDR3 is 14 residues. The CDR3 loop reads CASSTDRPNTEAFF. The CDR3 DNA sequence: TGTGCCAGCAGCACGGACAGACCGAACACTGAAGCTTTCTTT.